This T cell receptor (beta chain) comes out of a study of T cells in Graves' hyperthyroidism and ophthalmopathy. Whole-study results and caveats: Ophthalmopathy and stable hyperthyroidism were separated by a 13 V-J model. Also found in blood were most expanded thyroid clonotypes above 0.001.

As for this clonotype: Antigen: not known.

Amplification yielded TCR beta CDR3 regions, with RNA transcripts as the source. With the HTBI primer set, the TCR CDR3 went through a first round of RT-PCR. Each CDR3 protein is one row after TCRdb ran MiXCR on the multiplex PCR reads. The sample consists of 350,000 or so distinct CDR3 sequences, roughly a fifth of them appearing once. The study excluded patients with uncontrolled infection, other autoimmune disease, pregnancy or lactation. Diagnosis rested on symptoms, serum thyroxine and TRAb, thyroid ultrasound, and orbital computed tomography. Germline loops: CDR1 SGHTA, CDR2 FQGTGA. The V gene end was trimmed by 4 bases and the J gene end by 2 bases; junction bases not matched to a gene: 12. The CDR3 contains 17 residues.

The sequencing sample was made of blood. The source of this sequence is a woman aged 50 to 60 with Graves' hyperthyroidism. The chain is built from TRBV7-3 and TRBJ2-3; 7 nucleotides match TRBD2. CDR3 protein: CASSYGGGGGVTDTQYF. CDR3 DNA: TGTGCCAGCAGCTATGGGGGGGGGGGAGGGGTCACAGATACGCAGTATTTT.